These 26 T cell receptor beta chains share one sample of origin, sequenced in a study of cytomegalovirus exposure and HLA in healthy donors. 60 Vbeta and 13 Jbeta primers were used in PCR. Profiling relied on immunoSEQ multiplex PCR, and the TCRdb table lists in-frame clones only, not all of them. The data show a few hundred thousand clones, 92% seen once. Source material: PBMCs. The source of these receptors is a girl aged 2-9 years in good health and CMV-seronegative.

As for this clone: One end of the junction varies from germline; a read error may be responsible. V and J are TRBV13 and TRBJ2-3; possible D gene TRBD2, 7 bases. Germline CDR1 and CDR2: PRHDT and FYEKMQ (reference sequence). The CDR3 contains 16 residues. CDR3 sequence reads: CASSLGRGPGTDTQYF. CDR3 coding DNA: TGTGCCAGCAGCCTAGGGCGGGGGCCTGGCACAGATACGCAGTATTTT.

This clone has a single count. The chain couples TRBV6-1 to TRBJ2-3; TRBD2 is a possible D gene (7 bases). CDR3 size: 15 residues. Germline CDR1 reads MNHNS; CDR2 reads SASEGT. With 8 bases removed from V and 2 bases from J, the gap between germline ends came to 17 bases. Here the CDR3 reads CASRTRGASTDTQYF. As DNA, the CDR3 is TGTGCCAGCCGGACTCGGGGGGCATCCACAGATACGCAGTATTTT.

The chain is built from TRBV19 and TRBJ2-7, with unresolved D. Germline V lookup: CDR1 LNHDA, CDR2 SQIVND (reference sequence). This CDR3 has 15 residues. With 3 bases removed from V and 0 bases from J, the gap between germline ends came to 12 bases. The CDR3 sequence is CASSIGLRNSYEQYF. The DNA for the CDR3 is TGTGCCAGTAGTATTGGGTTGAGGAACTCCTACGAGCAGTACTTC.

The chain has TRBV30 and TRBJ2-5; TRBD2 matches 12 bases. The DNA end is a closer match to TRBJ2-7, so the J assignment may be wrong. Germline V gene lookup returns CDR1 GTSNPN and CDR2 SVGIG (reference sequence). The CDR3 has 14 residues. The CDR3 loop is CAWRASGRVYEQYF. CDR3 nucleotides: TGTGCCTGGAGGGCTAGCGGGAGGGTCTACGAGCAGTACTTC.

This clone was recorded only once. The rearrangement uses TRBV7-9 and TRBJ1-2; TRBD1 matches 7 bases. The CDR3 is 14 amino acids. The trim removed 5 bases at V and 5 bases at J, leaving 8 bases unmatched. Germline V gene data show CDR1 as SEHNR and CDR2 as FQNEAQ (reference sequence). The CDR3 coding sequence is TGTGCCAGCAGCCCCGGGACAGACACTTATGGCTACACCTTC. It translates to CASSPGTDTYGYTF.

The rearrangement links TRBV28 to TRBJ1-3, with 7 positions matching TRBD1. This CDR3 is 15 amino acids long. Germline V lookup: CDR1 MDHEN, CDR2 SYDVKM. V shed 2 bases and J 1 base; nucleotides not matched to a gene: 2. The CDR3 spells CASSLDRASGNTIYF. CDR3 nucleotide sequence: TGTGCCAGCAGTTTAGACAGGGCTTCTGGAAACACCATATATTTT.

Only one count was recorded for this clone. The rearrangement uses TRBV7-9 and TRBJ1-2; 8 bases map to TRBD1. CDR1 is SEHNR and CDR2 is FQNEAQ in the germline V gene (reference sequence). The CDR3 totals 12 residues. V shed 5 bases and J 6 bases; nucleotides not matched to a gene: 2. The CDR3: CASSGQGDGYTF. Written as DNA, the CDR3 is TGTGCCAGCAGCGGACAGGGCGATGGCTACACCTTC.

J is TRBJ2-1 and V is TRBV10-2; D is unresolved. Germline V gene data show CDR1 as WSHSY and CDR2 as SAAADI. Trimming removed 8 bases from V and 8 bases from J, with 13 bases in between. This CDR3 comprises 12 residues. CDR3 sequence: CASRSSSDEQFF. CDR3 in DNA: TGCGCCAGCCGATCTAGTTCCGATGAGCAGTTCTTC.

The rearrangement links TRBV11-1 to TRBJ2-1; D possibly corresponds to TRBD1 (7 bases). The CDR3 contains 19 residues. Trimming shortened V by 5 bases and J by 1 base, and 24 bases separated the two germline ends. In germline, CDR1 is SGHAT, CDR2 FQDESV (reference sequence). CDR3 sequence (DNA): TGTGCCAGCAGCGAAAATTACCGCAGGGGGGCCCGGTCCTACAATGAGCAGTTCTTC. It codes for CASSENYRRGARSYNEQFF.

The chain links TRBV6-1 to TRBJ2-2; 7 bases agree with TRBD2. The V segment lost 4 bases and the J segment 3 bases; nucleotides outside the gene matches: 2. This CDR3 contains 14 residues. In germline, CDR1 is MNHNS, CDR2 SASEGT. This chain's CDR3 is CASSGGGDTGELFF. The CDR3 DNA follows: TGTGCCAGCAGTGGGGGAGGGGACACCGGGGAGCTGTTTTTT.

This rearrangement joins TRBV6-1 to TRBJ2-7, with TRBD1 matching over 9 bases. With 9 bases clipped from V and 3 bases from J, the junction kept 9 bases outside the gene matches. The CDR3 loop spans 14 amino acids. Germline values: CDR1 MNHNS, CDR2 SASEGT. For the CDR3, the DNA is TGTGCCAGTAGGGCGGGACAGGGTGGCTACGAGCAGTACTTC. It specifies CASRAGQGGYEQYF.

The chain links TRBV5-4 to TRBJ2-7; 11 bases line up with TRBD2. V trimming: 4 bases; J trimming: 3 bases; junction bases outside the gene matches: 6. The CDR3 totals 15 residues. Germline CDR1 SGHNT, CDR2 YYREEE (reference sequence). The CDR3, as DNA: TGTGCCAGCAGCAGGGGACTAGCGGTTAACTACGAGCAGTACTTC. This gives the protein CASSRGLAVNYEQYF.

The chain employs TRBV7-9 and TRBJ1-2; possible D gene TRBD1, 5 bases. CDR1 is SEHNR and CDR2 is FQNEAQ in the germline V gene (reference sequence). With 4 bases removed from V and 0 bases from J, the gap between germline ends came to 12 bases. The CDR3 consists of 15 residues. The DNA for the CDR3 is TGTGCCAGCAGCTACCCGACAGTCGCTAACTATGGCTACACCTTC. Amino acid sequence: CASSYPTVANYGYTF.

J is TRBJ1-6 and V is TRBV28, with D uncertain. The CDR3 consists of 17 residues. The V and J ends lost 3 bases and 7 bases respectively, with 19 bases between them. Per germline, CDR1 MDHEN and CDR2 SYDVKM. The CDR3 sequence: CASSFLGLGRENSPLHF. The CDR3 nucleotides read TGTGCCAGCAGTTTCCTGGGGTTGGGTCGGGAGAATTCACCCCTCCACTTT.

The CDR3 is CASTEAASGTTYEQYF. DNA of the CDR3: TGTGCCAGCACCGAGGCGGCTAGCGGAACTACCTACGAGCAGTACTTC. The chain links TRBV21-1 to TRBJ2-7; the table gives TRBD2 as D, unverified against the DNA. TRBV21-1 is a documented pseudogene. This CDR3 is 16 amino acids long.

The rearrangement uses TRBV19 and TRBJ2-7; 7 bases are shared with TRBD1. The CDR3 totals 12 residues. Germline CDR1 reads LNHDA; CDR2 reads SQIVND (reference sequence). The V and J ends lost 1 base and 6 bases, in that order; junction bases with no gene match: 0. DNA for the CDR3: TGTGCCAGTAGTATAGGACAGGGCGAGCAGTACTTC. Amino acid sequence: CASSIGQGEQYF.

The genes are TRBV6-1 and TRBJ1-5; no clear D gene. V was cut by 2 bases and J by 4 bases, with 12 bases left in between. Germline V gene lookup returns CDR1 MNHNS and CDR2 SASEGT. This CDR3 spans 15 amino acids. In DNA, the CDR3 is TGTGCCAGCAGTGAAAACCCCAGGACTAATCAGCCCCAGCATTTT. This translates into CASSENPRTNQPQHF.

The CDR3 DNA reads as TGTGCCAGCTCACCACGCAGCGTAACCGAGCATCTATTCTTT. Translating gives CASSPRSVTEHLFF. This chain connects TRBV18 to TRBJ1-1; no clear D. Germline CDR1 is KGHSH and CDR2 is LQKENI. The CDR3 spans 14 residues. Trimming left V 1 base short and J 14 bases short, with 20 bases between.

The V and J genes are TRBV11-2 and TRBJ2-5; 14 nucleotides align to TRBD2. There are 17 residues in the CDR3. With V trimmed by 1 base and J by 2 bases, 3 bases remained unmatched. CDR1 and CDR2 (germline): SGHAT, FQNNGV. The chain's CDR3 is CASSLVGTSGSQETQYF. The CDR3 DNA follows: TGTGCCAGCAGCTTAGTTGGGACTAGCGGGAGTCAAGAGACCCAGTACTTC. Supplemented by reference TRBV11-2 and TRBJ2-5, the full variable domain reads EAGVAQSPRYKIIEKRQSVAFWCNPISGHATLYWYQQILGQGPKLLIQFQNNGVVDDSQLPKDRFSAERLKGVDSTLKIQPAKLEDSAVYLCASSLVGTSGSQETQYFGPGTRLLVL.

This chain joins TRBV19 and TRBJ1-2; a weak D match, TRBD1 (5 bases). This CDR3 is built from 15 residues. Germline CDR1 and CDR2: LNHDA and SQIVND (reference sequence). V was trimmed by 9 bases and J by 0 bases, leaving 17 bases between them. The CDR3, as DNA: TGTGCCAGCGGCCCGCAACAGGACACTAACTATGGCTACACCTTC. This translates into CASGPQQDTNYGYTF.

This chain joins TRBV5-4 and TRBJ2-1; possibly TRBD2 for D (5 bases). V shed 4 bases and J shed 10 bases, with 18 bases lying between them. Germline V gene sequence: CDR1 SGHNT, CDR2 YYREEE (reference sequence). The CDR3 runs 14 residues. The CDR3, as DNA: TGTGCCAGCAGCCCACCGGGGAAGCTAGGCGAGCAGTTCTTC. It codes for CASSPPGKLGEQFF. Filled out from reference TRBV5-4 and TRBJ2-1, the complete variable domain reads ETGVTQSPTHLIKTRGQQVTLRCSSQSGHNTVSWYQQALGQGPQFIFQYYREEENGRGNFPPRFSGLQFPNYSSELNVNALELDDSALYLCASSPPGKLGEQFFGPGTRLTVL.

The rearrangement uses TRBV5-1 and TRBJ1-4, with D uncertain. Trimming pared 0 bases from V and 5 bases from J, leaving 11 bases between. Germline V gives CDR1 SGHRS, CDR2 YFSETQ. The CDR3 loop spans 15 amino acids. This CDR3 is CASSLDRPENEKLFF. The CDR3 DNA is TGCGCCAGCAGCTTGGACAGACCAGAAAATGAAAAACTGTTTTTT.

This chain connects TRBV6-1 to TRBJ2-1, with TRBD1 as a possible D gene (6 bases). Germline V lookup: CDR1 MNHNS, CDR2 SASEGT. The CDR3 is made up of 14 amino acids. V was trimmed by 8 bases and J by 2 bases, leaving 13 bases between them. CDR3 sequence (DNA): TGTGCCAGCTGGGGGCATCCCGCCTACAATGAGCAGTTCTTC. Its translation is CASWGHPAYNEQFF.

This clone was found once. The rearrangement joins TRBV7-8 to TRBJ1-5, with D unresolved. The CDR3 totals 12 residues. Germline CDR1 is SGHVS and CDR2 is FQNEAQ. V lost 6 bases, J lost 7 bases, and 10 bases lay in between. The CDR3 DNA reads TGTGCCAGCAGTGAGGTGTCCCAGCCCCAGCATTTT. This encodes CASSEVSQPQHF.

The V gene is TRBV10-3, the J gene TRBJ2-7, with D maybe TRBD1 (6 bases). The CDR3 spans 15 residues. Germline V gene data show CDR1 as ENHRY and CDR2 as SYGVKD. Trimming took 3 bases from V and 4 from J, leaving 16 bases between them. In DNA form, the CDR3 reads TGTGCCATCAGTGACCGAGGACAGACATCATACGAGCAGTACTTC. It specifies CAISDRGQTSYEQYF.

The rearrangement joins TRBV27 to TRBJ2-1; 14 nucleotides agree with TRBD2. The ends lost 7 bases at V and 5 bases at J; junction bases unmatched: 13. CDR1 and CDR2 from the germline V gene are MNHEY and SMNVEV (reference sequence). This CDR3 spans 18 amino acids. CDR3 in amino acids: CASTTGLAGGPGDNEQFF. The CDR3 DNA sequence: TGTGCCAGCACCACCGGACTAGCGGGAGGCCCAGGCGACAATGAGCAGTTCTTC.